These T cell receptor beta chains were read from a single sample in a study of post-analysis software for immune sequencing data. TCRdb processed the PCR reads anew with MiXCR; each CDR3 protein has one entry. The profile shows about 200,000 distinct CDR3 sequences, over 25% of them singletons. Source material: blood. These receptors were taken from a girl between 2 and 17 years old with multiple sclerosis. The CDR3 runs from the conserved cysteine through the conserved F or W. A D gene is named only where the DNA matches it firmly. Clone size appears in some rows only: once, few, many, or a class for an expanded clone.

>NA|NA|TRBV5-1|TRBJ1-2
TGCGCCAGCAGCCCGGACAGATATGGCTACACCTTC
CASSPDRYGYTF
>NA|TRBD2|TRBV30|TRBJ2-1
TGTGCCTGGAGTGTATCTCGGCTAGCGCGGGGGAGCTCCTACAATGAGCAGTTCTTC
CAWSVSRLARGSSYNEQFF
>many|NA|TRBV15|TRBJ2-7
TGTGCCACCAGCAGAGATGCGTCCTACGAGCAGTACTTC
CATSRDASYEQYF
>NA|NA|TRBV20-1|TRBJ1-1
TGCAGTGCTAGAGGGGAGGGCAACACTGAAGCTTTCTTT
CSARGEGNTEAFF
>NA|TRBD1|TRBV27|TRBJ1-6
TGTGCCAGCAGTTCTTTCGGGACAGCAAATTCACCCCTCCACTTT
CASSSFGTANSPLHF
>NA|NA|TRBV13|TRBJ1-1
TGTGCCAGCAGCTGGGCTGAGAGGGCTTTCTTT
CASSWAERAFF
>NA|NA|TRBV5-5|TRBJ2-2
TGTGCCAGCAGCCGCCGGGACTACACCGGGGAGCTGTTTTTT
CASSRRDYTGELFF
>many|NA|TRBV20-1|TRBJ2-7
TGCAGTGCTAGAGACTTCTACGAGCAGTACTTC
CSARDFYEQYF
>NA|TRBD2|TRBV5-1|TRBJ2-7
TGCGTCAGCAGCTTGGTGCTAGCGGGAGGGCCGGTCCACGAGCAGTACTTC
CVSSLVLAGGPVHEQYF
>few|NA|TRBV3-1|TRBJ1-6
TGTGCCAGCAGCCAAGGGGCCGGGGTTAATTCACCCCTCCACTTT
CASSQGAGVNSPLHF
>many|TRBD2|TRBV7-3|TRBJ2-7
TGTGCCAGCAGCTCGGGTCCAGCGGGGTTGAACGAGCAGTACTTC
CASSSGPAGLNEQYF
>many|NA|TRBV3-1|TRBJ2-3
TGTGCCAGCAGCCAAGAAGACTTAACAGATACGCAGTATTTT
CASSQEDLTDTQYF
>NA|NA|TRBV28|TRBJ2-5
TGTGCCAGCACCAACCCCTCCCCCGGGTACCAAGAGACCCAGTACTTC
CASTNPSPGYQETQYF
>few|NA|TRBV24-1|TRBJ1-5
TGTGCCACCAGTGATTTGCGGGAAAGCAATCAGCCCCAGCATTTT
CATSDLRESNQPQHF
>few|NA|TRBV20-1|TRBJ2-7
TGCAGTGTCACGCAGACGAGCTCCTACGAGCAGTACTTC
CSVTQTSSYEQYF
>NA|NA|TRBV5-1|TRBJ2-1
TGCGCCAGCAGCTTGGAAGGTGACACCTACAATGAGCAGTTCTTC
CASSLEGDTYNEQFF
>many|TRBD1|TRBV25-1|TRBJ1-2
TGTGCCAGCAGTGACCCCCAGACAGGGACCTATGGCTACACCTTC
CASSDPQTGTYGYTF
>few|TRBD1|TRBV28|TRBJ1-5
TGTGTCTCGCACCCGGGACAGGATGGACAGCCCCAGCATTTT
CVSHPGQDGQPQHF
>few|NA|TRBV20-1|TRBJ1-1
TGCAGTGCTAGAGGGCAGGGTGGAACTGAAGCTTTCTTT
CSARGQGGTEAFF
>NA|NA|TRBV3-1|TRBJ1-3
TGTGCCAGCAGCCATCCCCCGGGCCCCGGCGACGGAAACACCATATATTTT
CASSHPPGPGDGNTIYF
>many|NA|TRBV29-1|TRBJ2-7
TGCAGCGTCACAGACCCATTCGAATCGTACGAGCAGTACTTC
CSVTDPFESYEQYF
>NA|NA|TRBV28|TRBJ1-2
TGTGCCAGCAGTTCCCTCTTGGATGGCTACACCTTC
CASSSLLDGYTF
>NA|TRBD1|TRBV12-3/TRBV12-4|TRBJ2-3
TGTGCCAGCAGTTCAGGACAGGGCGTGCTAACGCAGTATTTT
CASSSGQGVLTQYF
>many|TRBD1|TRBV6-5|TRBJ1-4
TGTGCCAGCAGTTACTCCTCCGGGACAGGGCATGAAAAACTGTTTTTT
CASSYSSGTGHEKLFF
>NA|NA|TRBV5-1|TRBJ2-2
TGCGCCAGCAGCTTGGCAGGGAACGGGGGCACCGGGGAGCTGTTTTTT
CASSLAGNGGTGELFF
>few|NA|TRBV5-1|TRBJ2-1
TGCGCCAGCAGCTCGGGCTCAGGGGGGGGTTACAATGAGCAGTTCTTC
CASSSGSGGGYNEQFF
>many|NA|TRBV7-3|TRBJ2-5
TGTGCCAGCAGCTTAAACGGCGTCAGGAGGGAGACCCAGTACTTC
CASSLNGVRRETQYF
>NA|NA|TRBV2|TRBJ1-5
TGTGCCAGCAGTGAAGCCCCTTTGGGCAATCAGCCCCAGCATTTT
CASSEAPLGNQPQHF
>few|NA|TRBV12-3/TRBV12-4|TRBJ2-1
TGTGCCAGCAGTTTCAGACTGGGTTCGGTGCGGACGAACGACAATGAGCAGTTCTTC
CASSFRLGSVRTNDNEQFF
>NA|NA|TRBV4-1|TRBJ1-6
TGCGCCAGCAGCCAAGATCTCCAGCCTAAGTGGAATTCACCCCTCCACTTT
CASSQDLQPKWNSPLHF
>few|NA|TRBV7-2|TRBJ1-1
TGTGCCAGCAGCTTAGTCCTACGGAACACTGAAGCTTTCTTT
CASSLVLRNTEAFF
>NA|TRBD1|TRBV7-2|TRBJ1-2
TGTGCCAGCAGCTTAGACAGGGGGGCAGGTGGCTACACCTTC
CASSLDRGAGGYTF